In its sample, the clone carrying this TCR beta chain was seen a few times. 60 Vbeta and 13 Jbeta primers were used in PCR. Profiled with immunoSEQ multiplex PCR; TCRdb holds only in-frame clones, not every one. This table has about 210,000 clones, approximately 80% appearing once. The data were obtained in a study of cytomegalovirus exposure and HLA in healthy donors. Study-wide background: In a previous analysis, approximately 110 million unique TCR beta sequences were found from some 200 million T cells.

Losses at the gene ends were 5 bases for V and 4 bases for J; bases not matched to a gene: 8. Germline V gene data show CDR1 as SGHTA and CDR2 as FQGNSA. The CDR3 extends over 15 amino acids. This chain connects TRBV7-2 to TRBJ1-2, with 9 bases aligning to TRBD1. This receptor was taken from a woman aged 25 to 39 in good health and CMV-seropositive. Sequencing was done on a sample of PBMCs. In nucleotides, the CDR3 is TGTGCCAGCAGCCCTGGGACAGGGCACGGCTATGGCTACACCTTC. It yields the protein CASSPGTGHGYGYTF.